This T cell receptor (beta chain) was captured by sequencing in a study of cytomegalovirus exposure and HLA in healthy donors. Researchers ran the PCR with 60 Vbeta and 13 Jbeta primers. Here immunoSEQ multiplex PCR was the method, and the copy in TCRdb shows in-frame clones only, minus some. Here the sample spans around 170,000 clones, roughly 76% being singletons. Points from the study as a whole: The authors later linked a missense DCLRE1C variant to TCR beta V- and J-gene trimming. Researchers catalogued over 150 TCR beta chains as cytomegalovirus-associated.

This clone has just a few counts. Antigen: not known. Sequenced input: PBMCs. The clonotype comes from a man aged 40-50 years in good health and CMV-seropositive.

The CDR3 nucleotides read TGTGCCAGCAGCTTAAATGCGGGATCCTACAATGAGCAGTTCTTC. It codes for CASSLNAGSYNEQFF. The rearrangement uses TRBV7-2 and TRBJ2-1, with a weak D call TRBD2 (6 bases). CDR3 length: 15 residues. Germline V CDR1 and CDR2: SGHTA, FQGNSA. The V and J ends lost 2 bases and 1 base respectively, with 9 bases between them.